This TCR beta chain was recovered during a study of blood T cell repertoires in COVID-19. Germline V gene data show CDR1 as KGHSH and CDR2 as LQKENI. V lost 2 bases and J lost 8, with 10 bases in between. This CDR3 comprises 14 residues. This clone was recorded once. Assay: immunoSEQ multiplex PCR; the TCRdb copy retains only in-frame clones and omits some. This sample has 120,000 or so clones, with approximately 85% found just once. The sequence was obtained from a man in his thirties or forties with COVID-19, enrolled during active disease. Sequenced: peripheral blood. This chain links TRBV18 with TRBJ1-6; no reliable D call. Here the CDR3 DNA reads TGTGCCAGCTCACCAGGACTACGGGATTCACCCCTCCACTTT. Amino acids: CASSPGLRDSPLHF. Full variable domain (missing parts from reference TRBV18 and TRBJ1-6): NAGVMQNPRHLVRRRGQEARLRCSPMKGHSHVYWYRQLPEEGLKFMVYLQKENIIDESGMPKERFSAEFPKEGPSILRIQQVVRGDSAAYFCASSPGLRDSPLHFGNGTRLTVT.